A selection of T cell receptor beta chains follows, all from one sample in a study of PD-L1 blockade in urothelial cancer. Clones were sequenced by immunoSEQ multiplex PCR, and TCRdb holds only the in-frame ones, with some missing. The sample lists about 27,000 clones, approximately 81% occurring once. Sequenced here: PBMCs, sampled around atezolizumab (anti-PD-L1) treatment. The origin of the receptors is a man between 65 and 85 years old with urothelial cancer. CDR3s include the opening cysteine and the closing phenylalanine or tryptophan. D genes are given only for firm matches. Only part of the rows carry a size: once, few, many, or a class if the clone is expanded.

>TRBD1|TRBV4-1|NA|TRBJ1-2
CASSPSPGQGVSSYGYTF
TGCGCCAGCAGCCCTAGCCCGGGACAGGGGGTTAGTAGCTATGGCTACACCTTC
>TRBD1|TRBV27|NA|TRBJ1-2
CASTSFQGRGRFYGYTF
TGTGCCAGCACTTCCTTCCAAGGCAGGGGGCGCTTCTATGGCTACACCTTC
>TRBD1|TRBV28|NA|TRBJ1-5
CASRHGQGWTQPQHF
TGTGCCAGCAGACACGGACAGGGATGGACTCAGCCCCAGCATTTT
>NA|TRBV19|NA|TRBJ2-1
CASSLDFQSSYNEQFF
TGTGCCAGTAGCCTGGACTTCCAGAGCTCCTACAATGAGCAGTTCTTC
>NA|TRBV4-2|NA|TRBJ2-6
CASSQEWMGARINSGANVLTF
TGTGCCAGCAGCCAAGAGTGGATGGGCGCCCGGATTAATTCTGGGGCCAACGTCCTGACTTTC
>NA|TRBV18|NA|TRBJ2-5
CASSQYQETQYF
TGTGCCAGCTCCCAGTACCAAGAGACCCAGTACTTC
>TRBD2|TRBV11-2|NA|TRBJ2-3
CASSSPSGGWTSTDTQYF
TGTGCCAGCAGCTCTCCTAGCGGGGGGTGGACTAGCACAGATACGCAGTATTTT
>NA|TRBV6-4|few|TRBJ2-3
CASSEEQGRTDTQYF
TGTGCCAGCAGTGAGGAACAGGGACGCACAGATACGCAGTATTTT
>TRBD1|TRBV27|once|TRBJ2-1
CASSPPGQEYNEQFF
TGTGCCAGCAGTCCACCGGGACAGGAGTACAATGAGCAGTTCTTC
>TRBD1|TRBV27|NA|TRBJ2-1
CASSPGGSNYEQFF
TGTGCCAGCAGCCCAGGGGGCTCCAACTATGAGCAGTTCTTC
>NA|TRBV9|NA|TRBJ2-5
CASSVATGSRLGQETQYF
TGTGCCAGCAGCGTAGCGACGGGGTCCAGGTTGGGTCAAGAGACCCAGTACTTC
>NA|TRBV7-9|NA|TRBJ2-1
CASNGAGMNYNEQFF
TGTGCCAGCAACGGCGCAGGGATGAACTACAATGAGCAGTTCTTC
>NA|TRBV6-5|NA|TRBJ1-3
CASSWRAGSGNTIYF
TGTGCCAGCAGTTGGAGGGCGGGATCTGGAAACACCATATATTTT
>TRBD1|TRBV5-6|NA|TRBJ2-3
CASSTYRGSTDTQYF
TGTGCCAGCAGCACATACAGGGGGAGCACAGATACGCAGTATTTT
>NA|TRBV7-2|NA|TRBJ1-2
CASSPDRIGYTF
TGTGCCAGCAGCCCAGACAGGATCGGCTACACCTTC
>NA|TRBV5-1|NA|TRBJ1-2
CASSTGVQDLGYTF
TGCGCCAGCAGCACGGGGGTCCAGGACCTAGGCTACACCTTC
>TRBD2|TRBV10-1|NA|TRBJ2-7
CASSDGLAGIGEQYF
TGCGCCAGCAGTGATGGGCTAGCGGGAATCGGCGAGCAGTACTTC
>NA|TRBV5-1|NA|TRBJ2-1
CASRTDGQLMDEQFF
TGCGCCAGCCGAACTGACGGACAACTTATGGATGAGCAGTTCTTC
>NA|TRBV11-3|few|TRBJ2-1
CASSFFYSYNEQFF
TGTGCCAGCAGCTTCTTCTACTCCTACAATGAGCAGTTCTTC
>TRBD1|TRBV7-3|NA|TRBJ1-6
CASRDRLNSPLHF
TGTGCCAGCAGGGACAGGTTGAATTCACCCCTCCACTTT
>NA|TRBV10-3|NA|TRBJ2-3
CAISAESGSTDTQYF
TGTGCCATCAGTGCGGAAAGCGGGAGCACAGATACGCAGTATTTT
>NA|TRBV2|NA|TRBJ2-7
CASSEISGESGISSYEQYF
TGTGCCAGCAGTGAAATTTCTGGGGAAAGCGGTATCAGCTCCTACGAGCAGTACTTC
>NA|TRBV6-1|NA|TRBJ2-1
CASRVAIRNNEQFF
TGTGCCAGCAGAGTAGCGATCCGGAACAATGAGCAGTTCTTC
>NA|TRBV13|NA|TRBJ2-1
CASSLVGGQYNEQFF
TGTGCCAGCAGCTTAGTGGGGGGTCAATACAATGAGCAGTTCTTC
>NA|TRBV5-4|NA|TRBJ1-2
CASSLETQNYGYTF
TGTGCCAGCAGCTTGGAGACTCAGAACTATGGCTACACCTTC
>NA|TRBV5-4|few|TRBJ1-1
CASSLKNRSFHTEAFF
TGTGCCAGCAGCTTGAAAAACAGGTCATTTCACACTGAAGCTTTCTTT
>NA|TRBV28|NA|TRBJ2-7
CASGGALDEQYF
TGTGCCAGCGGTGGGGCGTTGGACGAGCAGTACTTC
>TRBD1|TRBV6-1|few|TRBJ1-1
CASSEVWDSEAFF
TGTGCCAGCAGTGAAGTGTGGGACAGTGAAGCTTTCTTT
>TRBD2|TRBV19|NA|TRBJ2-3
CASSIDDGSGTGTDTQYF
TGTGCCAGTAGTATAGATGATGGTAGCGGGACCGGCACAGATACGCAGTATTTT
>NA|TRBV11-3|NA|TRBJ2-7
CASSLGTRGGGDEQYF
TGTGCCAGCAGCTTAGGAACGAGGGGCGGAGGGGACGAGCAGTACTTC
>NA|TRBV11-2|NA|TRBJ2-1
CASSLIRGSHNEQFF
TGTGCCAGCAGCCTGATTCGAGGGAGCCACAATGAGCAGTTCTTC
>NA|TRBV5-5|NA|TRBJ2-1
CASSLATEQFF
TGTGCCAGCAGCTTGGCTACTGAGCAGTTCTTC
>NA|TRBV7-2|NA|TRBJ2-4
CASTVPSSENIQYF
TGTGCCAGCACCGTCCCCTCCTCGGAAAACATTCAGTACTTC
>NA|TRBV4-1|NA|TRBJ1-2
CASSLRQTNYGYTF
TGCGCCAGCAGCCTTCGACAGACTAACTATGGCTACACCTTC
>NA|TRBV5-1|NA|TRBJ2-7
CASSLERGYEQYF
TGCGCCAGCAGCTTGGAAAGGGGCTACGAGCAGTACTTC
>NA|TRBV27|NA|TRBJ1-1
CASSFDGTTEAFF
TGTGCCAGCAGTTTCGACGGGACTACTGAAGCTTTCTTT
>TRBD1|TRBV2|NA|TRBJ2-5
CASRDRGGIGTQYF
TGTGCCAGCAGGGACAGGGGAGGTATCGGGACCCAGTACTTC
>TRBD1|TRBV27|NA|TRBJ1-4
CASSPLGQLNEKLFF
TGTGCCAGCTCCCCCTTGGGACAGCTTAATGAAAAACTGTTTTTT
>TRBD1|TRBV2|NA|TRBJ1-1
CASTEGGAVNTEAFF
TGTGCCAGCACGGAAGGGGGCGCGGTTAACACTGAAGCTTTCTTT
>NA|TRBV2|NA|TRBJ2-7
CASSERKLRAGVSSYEQYF
TGTGCCAGCAGTGAAAGAAAGCTGCGAGCGGGCGTAAGCTCCTACGAGCAGTACTTC
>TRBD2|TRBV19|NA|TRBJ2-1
CASSIGLAGKVTPSYNEQFF
TGTGCCAGTAGTATTGGACTAGCGGGAAAAGTTACGCCCTCCTACAATGAGCAGTTCTTC
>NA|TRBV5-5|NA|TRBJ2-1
CASSPGPYNEQFF
TGTGCCAGCAGCCCGGGTCCTTACAATGAGCAGTTCTTC
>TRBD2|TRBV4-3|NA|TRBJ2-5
CASSQEWAGERETQYF
TGCGCCAGCAGCCAAGAGTGGGCGGGAGAACGGGAGACCCAGTACTTC
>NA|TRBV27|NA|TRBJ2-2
CASSLGGSGLTGELFF
TGTGCCAGCAGTCTTGGGGGTAGCGGACTCACCGGGGAGCTGTTTTTT
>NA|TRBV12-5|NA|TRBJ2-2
CASGQSTGELFF
TGTGCTAGTGGACAGAGCACCGGGGAGCTGTTTTTT
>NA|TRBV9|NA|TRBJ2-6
CASSVPWGDSGANVLTF
TGTGCCAGCAGCGTCCCGTGGGGGGACTCTGGGGCCAACGTCCTGACTTTC
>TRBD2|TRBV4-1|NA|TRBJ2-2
CASSRGRLGLAGGPRTGELFF
TGCGCCAGCAGCCGAGGGCGCTTGGGACTAGCGGGAGGGCCTCGCACCGGGGAGCTGTTTTTT
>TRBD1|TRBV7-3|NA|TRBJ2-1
CASSSGQINEQFF
TGTGCCAGCAGCTCGGGACAGATCAATGAGCAGTTCTTC
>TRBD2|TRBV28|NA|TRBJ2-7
CASSLLGREGREQYF
TGTGCCAGCAGTTTATTGGGGCGGGAGGGTCGAGAGCAGTACTTC
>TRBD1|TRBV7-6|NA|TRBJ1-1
CASLGGTGFTEAFF
TGTGCCAGCCTCGGCGGGACAGGGTTCACTGAAGCTTTCTTT
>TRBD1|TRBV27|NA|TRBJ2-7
CASGPFRDRAVEQYF
TGTGCCAGCGGCCCCTTCCGGGACAGGGCGGTGGAGCAGTACTTC
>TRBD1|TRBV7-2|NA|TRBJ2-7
CASSYTGVEQYF
TGTGCCAGCAGTTACACAGGGGTAGAGCAGTACTTC
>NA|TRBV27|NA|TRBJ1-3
CASSLGPPSGNTIYF
TGTGCCAGCAGTTTAGGGCCACCCTCTGGAAACACCATATATTTT
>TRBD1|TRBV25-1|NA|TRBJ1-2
CASSDHGTGGSGYTF
TGTGCCAGCAGTGATCATGGGACAGGGGGCAGTGGCTACACCTTC